Listed below are T cell receptor beta chains from one sample, sequenced in a study of T cell responses to AZD1222 COVID-19 vaccine. TCRdb keeps only in-frame clones here, not all; method: immunoSEQ multiplex PCR. The sample carries around 86,000 clones, about 90% recorded once. Sequencing used peripheral blood, obtained on day 0 of AZD1222 vaccination. Receptor source: an adult in good health. The CDR3 runs from the conserved cysteine through the conserved F or W. Fields, in order: CDR3 DNA, CDR3 protein, J gene, CDR3 length, clone size, V gene, D gene. D genes are given only for firm matches. For some rows the clone size is stated as once, few or many, or as a class when expanded; others skip it.

CDR3nt: TGTGCCAGCAGCGCACAGGGGACTTCGAACACCGGGGAGCTGTTTTTT; CDR3aa: CASSAQGTSNTGELFF; j_gene: TRBJ2-2; len: 16; abundance: -; v_gene: TRBV11-3; d_gene: -
CDR3nt: TGTGCCAGCAGCTTGGCCCGAACCTATAATTCACCCCTCCACTTT; CDR3aa: CASSLARTYNSPLHF; j_gene: TRBJ1-6; len: 15; abundance: -; v_gene: TRBV5-5; d_gene: -
CDR3nt: TGTGCCACCAGCGTACAGGGGGATCAGCCCCAGCATTTT; CDR3aa: CATSVQGDQPQHF; j_gene: TRBJ1-5; len: 13; abundance: -; v_gene: TRBV24-1; d_gene: TRBD1
CDR3nt: TGTGCCAGCAGCCAAGACCGGGCTGGAAACACCATATATTTT; CDR3aa: CASSQDRAGNTIYF; j_gene: TRBJ1-3; len: 14; abundance: -; v_gene: TRBV14; d_gene: -
CDR3nt: TGCGCCAGCAGCTCCCAACTAAGCTCTGGGGCCAACGTCCTGACTTTC; CDR3aa: CASSSQLSSGANVLTF; j_gene: TRBJ2-6; len: 16; abundance: -; v_gene: TRBV5-1; d_gene: -
CDR3nt: TGTGCCAGCAGCCCCGGACCTCAGTACGAGCAGTACTTC; CDR3aa: CASSPGPQYEQYF; j_gene: TRBJ2-7; len: 13; abundance: -; v_gene: TRBV5-4; d_gene: -
CDR3nt: TGTGCCAGTAGTATCGGACAGGGGATCGGGGAGCTGTTTTTT; CDR3aa: CASSIGQGIGELFF; j_gene: TRBJ2-2; len: 14; abundance: -; v_gene: TRBV19; d_gene: TRBD1
CDR3nt: TGTGCCAGTAGTATGGGACAGGCCAACACTGAAGCTTTCTTT; CDR3aa: CASSMGQANTEAFF; j_gene: TRBJ1-1; len: 14; abundance: -; v_gene: TRBV19; d_gene: TRBD1
CDR3nt: TGTGCCAGCCCAGGGGGGGGCCCGAACACTGAAGCTTTCTTT; CDR3aa: CASPGGGPNTEAFF; j_gene: TRBJ1-1; len: 14; abundance: -; v_gene: TRBV18; d_gene: TRBD1
CDR3nt: TGTGCCAGCAGCTCGGGACAGGGAGGCAATCAGCCCCAGCATTTT; CDR3aa: CASSSGQGGNQPQHF; j_gene: TRBJ1-5; len: 15; abundance: -; v_gene: TRBV7-9; d_gene: TRBD1
CDR3nt: TGTGCCAGCAGCACCGTACAGGGTTACAATCAGCCCCAGCATTTT; CDR3aa: CASSTVQGYNQPQHF; j_gene: TRBJ1-5; len: 15; abundance: -; v_gene: TRBV7-2; d_gene: -
CDR3nt: TGTGCCAGCAGCTTGCCGGGCCGAGGGGACACCATATATTTT; CDR3aa: CASSLPGRGDTIYF; j_gene: TRBJ1-3; len: 14; abundance: -; v_gene: TRBV7-2; d_gene: -
CDR3nt: TGTGCCAGCTCCCCAGGGGAGGGCGGCAGCGTTCAAGCTTTCTTT; CDR3aa: CASSPGEGGSVQAFF; j_gene: TRBJ1-1; len: 15; abundance: -; v_gene: TRBV18; d_gene: -
CDR3nt: TGCGCCAGCCTCGGGACAGGGAATTTGGTCACTGAAGCTTTCTTT; CDR3aa: CASLGTGNLVTEAFF; j_gene: TRBJ1-1; len: 15; abundance: -; v_gene: TRBV10-2; d_gene: TRBD1
CDR3nt: TGCGCCAGCAGCCCGGGTCTAGGGCAAGAGACCCAGTACTTC; CDR3aa: CASSPGLGQETQYF; j_gene: TRBJ2-5; len: 14; abundance: -; v_gene: TRBV4-3; d_gene: -
CDR3nt: TGTGCCTGCTGCCGGGGACTAAACTACGAGCAGTACTTC; CDR3aa: CACCRGLNYEQYF; j_gene: TRBJ2-7; len: 13; abundance: -; v_gene: TRBV6-2/TRBV6-3; d_gene: TRBD2
CDR3nt: TGTGCCAGCAGCCCCCCGGAGGGGACTCGCCGGAATACGCAGTATTTT; CDR3aa: CASSPPEGTRRNTQYF; j_gene: TRBJ2-3; len: 16; abundance: -; v_gene: TRBV3-1/TRBV3-2; d_gene: -
CDR3nt: TGTGCCAGCAGTGAAAAATTGGGGCCCAGCTTAAACACTGAAGCTTTCTTT; CDR3aa: CASSEKLGPSLNTEAFF; j_gene: TRBJ1-1; len: 17; abundance: -; v_gene: TRBV6-1; d_gene: -
CDR3nt: TGTGCCAGCAGCCAAGGGGGGTTTAGCTACGAGCAGTACTTC; CDR3aa: CASSQGGFSYEQYF; j_gene: TRBJ2-7; len: 14; abundance: -; v_gene: TRBV3-1/TRBV3-2; d_gene: -
CDR3nt: TGTGCCTCGGCCGGGGCCCCAGATACGCAGTATTTT; CDR3aa: CASAGAPDTQYF; j_gene: TRBJ2-3; len: 12; abundance: -; v_gene: TRBV6-5; d_gene: -
CDR3nt: TGTGCCAGCAGCGCAAGCGGGGGGCGGTCCTACGAGCAGTACTTC; CDR3aa: CASSASGGRSYEQYF; j_gene: TRBJ2-7; len: 15; abundance: -; v_gene: TRBV5-4; d_gene: TRBD2
CDR3nt: TGTGCCAGCGGTCTAGCGGCGAACAATGAGCAGTTCTTC; CDR3aa: CASGLAANNEQFF; j_gene: TRBJ2-1; len: 13; abundance: -; v_gene: TRBV9; d_gene: TRBD2
CDR3nt: TGTGCCAGCAGTTACCCCCTCTGGGTAAACTCCTACGAGCAGTACTTC; CDR3aa: CASSYPLWVNSYEQYF; j_gene: TRBJ2-7; len: 16; abundance: -; v_gene: TRBV6-2/TRBV6-3; d_gene: -
CDR3nt: TGCGCCAGCAGCCAAGATTGGGCGGGGAATTCACCCCTCCACTTT; CDR3aa: CASSQDWAGNSPLHF; j_gene: TRBJ1-6; len: 15; abundance: -; v_gene: TRBV4-3; d_gene: -
CDR3nt: TGCGCCAGCAGCTCCCCCGGGTCAACTTCCCCTGCCTACGAGCAGTACTTC; CDR3aa: CASSSPGSTSPAYEQYF; j_gene: TRBJ2-7; len: 17; abundance: -; v_gene: TRBV10-2; d_gene: -
CDR3nt: TGTGCCAGCAGCTTAGGGAGGGGAAGCAATCAGCCCCAGCATTTT; CDR3aa: CASSLGRGSNQPQHF; j_gene: TRBJ1-5; len: 15; abundance: -; v_gene: TRBV7-9; d_gene: -
CDR3nt: TGCGCCCGCAGCGTCGGGGCTAGCGGGGGGGGAGAGACCCAGTACTTC; CDR3aa: CARSVGASGGGETQYF; j_gene: TRBJ2-5; len: 16; abundance: -; v_gene: TRBV9; d_gene: TRBD2
CDR3nt: TGTGCCAGCAGTGAACCCGGACAGATGAACACTGAAGCTTTCTTT; CDR3aa: CASSEPGQMNTEAFF; j_gene: TRBJ1-1; len: 15; abundance: -; v_gene: TRBV6-1; d_gene: -
CDR3nt: TGTGCCAGCAGCCAGGGACTCCCAGGGGAGACCCAGTACTTC; CDR3aa: CASSQGLPGETQYF; j_gene: TRBJ2-5; len: 14; abundance: once; v_gene: TRBV5-8; d_gene: -
CDR3nt: TGTGCCAGCAGTTTAAATCCCTTTGCGACTGAAGCTTTCTTT; CDR3aa: CASSLNPFATEAFF; j_gene: TRBJ1-1; len: 14; abundance: -; v_gene: TRBV27; d_gene: -
CDR3nt: TGTGCCAGCAGTTACGATGGGGGGAACTCTGGAAACACCATATATTTT; CDR3aa: CASSYDGGNSGNTIYF; j_gene: TRBJ1-3; len: 16; abundance: -; v_gene: TRBV6-5; d_gene: -
CDR3nt: TGTGCCACCAGCCCCCGACAGGATCGCTCTGGAAACACCATATATTTT; CDR3aa: CATSPRQDRSGNTIYF; j_gene: TRBJ1-3; len: 16; abundance: -; v_gene: TRBV24-1; d_gene: -
CDR3nt: TGTGCCAGCAGTGCGACAGGCCCCGGCACAGATACGCAGTATTTT; CDR3aa: CASSATGPGTDTQYF; j_gene: TRBJ2-3; len: 15; abundance: -; v_gene: TRBV6-2/TRBV6-3; d_gene: -
CDR3nt: TGTGCCAGCAGTGAGAGTACCGGGGAGCTGTTTTTT; CDR3aa: CASSESTGELFF; j_gene: TRBJ2-2; len: 12; abundance: -; v_gene: TRBV25-1; d_gene: -
CDR3nt: TGTGCCAGCAGCTTAGTTCGGGACAGCTATAATTCACCCCTCCACTTT; CDR3aa: CASSLVRDSYNSPLHF; j_gene: TRBJ1-6; len: 16; abundance: -; v_gene: TRBV11-2; d_gene: TRBD1
CDR3nt: TGCGCCAGCAGCGAGACACCGGGAGACGAGACTGAAGCTTTCTTT; CDR3aa: CASSETPGDETEAFF; j_gene: TRBJ1-1; len: 15; abundance: few; v_gene: TRBV5-1; d_gene: -
CDR3nt: TGTGCCAGCAGCCGTCTGAATTCACCCCTCCACTTT; CDR3aa: CASSRLNSPLHF; j_gene: TRBJ1-6; len: 12; abundance: -; v_gene: TRBV7-2; d_gene: -
CDR3nt: TGTGCCAGCAGATCAGGGTCCCCCCAGGCCCTGTTATATTTT; CDR3aa: CASRSGSPQALLYF; j_gene: TRBJ2-3; len: 14; abundance: -; v_gene: TRBV5-8; d_gene: -
CDR3nt: TGTGCCAGCAGCATCGACACGAGCTCCTACAATGAGCAGTTCTTC; CDR3aa: CASSIDTSSYNEQFF; j_gene: TRBJ2-1; len: 15; abundance: -; v_gene: TRBV7-6; d_gene: -
CDR3nt: TGTGCCAGCAGCTTAACGGAGCGGGGGTTAGCCAAAAACATTCAGTACTTC; CDR3aa: CASSLTERGLAKNIQYF; j_gene: TRBJ2-4; len: 17; abundance: -; v_gene: TRBV7-3; d_gene: TRBD2
CDR3nt: TGTGCCAGCTCACGCGGACTAGCGGGGGGCATCGGGGAGCTGTTTTTT; CDR3aa: CASSRGLAGGIGELFF; j_gene: TRBJ2-2; len: 16; abundance: -; v_gene: TRBV18; d_gene: TRBD2
CDR3nt: TGTGCCAGCAGAGGGATTAGCAATCAGCCCCAGCATTTT; CDR3aa: CASRGISNQPQHF; j_gene: TRBJ1-5; len: 13; abundance: -; v_gene: TRBV6-5; d_gene: -
CDR3nt: TGCAGCGTTGAAGTGGGAAACTATGGCTACACCTTC; CDR3aa: CSVEVGNYGYTF; j_gene: TRBJ1-2; len: 12; abundance: -; v_gene: TRBV29-1; d_gene: -
CDR3nt: TGTGCCAGCAGTTACGGGACCGAAGCTTTCTTT; CDR3aa: CASSYGTEAFF; j_gene: TRBJ1-1; len: 11; abundance: -; v_gene: TRBV6-5; d_gene: -
CDR3nt: TGTGCCAGCACCCTGGGCTCGGCTACTGAAGCTTTCTTT; CDR3aa: CASTLGSATEAFF; j_gene: TRBJ1-1; len: 13; abundance: -; v_gene: TRBV2; d_gene: -
CDR3nt: TGCGCCAGCAGCCAAGATGGGGGTAGCGAGCAGTACTTC; CDR3aa: CASSQDGGSEQYF; j_gene: TRBJ2-7; len: 13; abundance: -; v_gene: TRBV4-3; d_gene: -
CDR3nt: TGCAGCGTTGCCGGGGTGGCGGGGGGGTGGGAGACCCAGTACTTC; CDR3aa: CSVAGVAGGWETQYF; j_gene: TRBJ2-5; len: 15; abundance: once; v_gene: TRBV29-1; d_gene: TRBD2
CDR3nt: TGTGCCAGCAGCTTAGCTTGGCACGAGCAGTACTTC; CDR3aa: CASSLAWHEQYF; j_gene: TRBJ2-7; len: 12; abundance: few; v_gene: TRBV11-2; d_gene: -
CDR3nt: TGCGCCAGCAGCTTGGTGGGACAGCCTAATGAAAAACTGTTTTTT; CDR3aa: CASSLVGQPNEKLFF; j_gene: TRBJ1-4; len: 15; abundance: -; v_gene: TRBV5-1; d_gene: TRBD1